Presented here are 30 T cell receptor beta chains from one specimen sequenced in a study of CXCR3-negative and CXCR3-positive naive CD8 T cells. 5' RACE with UMI labels generated the TRB cDNA libraries. TCRdb re-called the 5' RACE reads and shows each CDR3 protein once, DNA omitted. This table holds thousands of distinct CDR3 sequences. Sequencing was done on a sample of naive CXCR3- CD8+ T cells from blood. This sample's subset: CD45RO-CCR7+CD27+CD95- naive CD8+ T cells lacking CXCR3 (TNR3-). These receptor sequences come from a human donor in good health. Some clones in this sample may be carry-over from other donors' samples.

This chain joins TRBV11-2 and TRBJ2-7; the D call from TCRdb, TRBD2, cannot be confirmed without DNA. Germline CDR1 is SGHAT and CDR2 is FQNNGV. CDR3 length equals 12 residues. CDR3 sequence: CASSQGGDEQYF.

This clonotype is called medium-sized based on its frequency. The J gene is TRBJ1-1, the V gene TRBV12-3 or TRBV12-4; checking the TCRdb D call of TRBD1 is not possible without DNA. The CDR3 is made up of 15 amino acids. CDR3 sequence: CASSSPPVGYTEAFF.

CDR3 loop: CASSTRGGRGSYNEQFF. The chain is built from TRBV21-1 and TRBJ2-1; without DNA, the TCRdb call of TRBD2 cannot be checked. TRBV21-1 is noted as a pseudogene. The CDR3 length is 17 residues.

This clonotype is medium-sized (0.01 to 0.1%) by frequency. The J gene is TRBJ2-1, the V gene TRBV29-1; TCRdb's assignment of TRBD1 cannot be checked, as there is no DNA. CDR1 is SQVTM and CDR2 is ANQGSEA in the germline V gene. This CDR3 is built from 15 residues. CDR3 protein: CSVDRPHRGVNEQFF.

This clonotype shows up as medium-sized by frequency. The V and J genes are TRBV7-9 and TRBJ2-7; there is no DNA to check the TCRdb D call of TRBD1. Germline CDR1 reads SEHNR; CDR2 reads FQNEAQ (reference sequence). The CDR3 has 15 residues. CDR3 residues: CASSRVGTFSYEQYF.

The V call is TRBV5-1, the J call TRBJ1-1. CDR1 and CDR2 (germline): SGHRS, YFSETQ. This CDR3 is 12 amino acids long. The CDR3 here is CASSQANTEAFF. Filled out from reference TRBV5-1 and TRBJ1-1, the complete variable domain reads KAGVTQTPRYLIKTRGQQVTLSCSPISGHRSVSWYQQTPGQGLQFLFEYFSETQRNKGNFPGRFSGRQFSNSRSEMNVSTLELGDSALYLCASSQANTEAFFGQGTRLTVV.

The chain joins TRBV20-1 to TRBJ2-4; TCRdb picks TRBD1, but there is no DNA to check that call. The CDR3 extends over 13 amino acids. The V gene's germline CDR1 is DFQATT and CDR2 SNEGSKA (reference sequence). CDR3 region: CSAPQGTKNIQYF.

Considering frequency, this clonotype is medium-sized. The chain employs TRBV29-1 and TRBJ2-1. The CDR3 consists of 11 residues. Germline V gene lookup returns CDR1 SQVTM and CDR2 ANQGSEA. CDR3 protein: CSVVSYNEQFF.

The rearrangement links TRBV15 to TRBJ2-1; TCRdb lists TRBD2, though no DNA is available to test this call. This CDR3 has 15 amino acids. CDR1 is LNHNV, CDR2 YYDKDF, per germline (reference sequence). The CDR3 reads CATAPSSTFGNEQFF.

This clonotype is labeled medium-sized based on frequency. J is TRBJ1-5 and V is TRBV6-5; TCRdb calls TRBD1, which cannot be checked without DNA. The CDR3 contains 13 residues. Germline V gene data show CDR1 as MNHEY and CDR2 as SVGAGI. The CDR3: CASRAGGDQPQHF.

Its frequency marks this clonotype as medium-sized. CDR3 loop: CSALAGTGQSPLHF. This chain uses TRBV20-1 with TRBJ1-6; as DNA is missing, the TRBD1 call by TCRdb cannot be tested. Germline CDR1 is DFQATT and CDR2 is SNEGSKA (reference sequence). This CDR3 is built from 14 residues.

According to its frequency, this clonotype is medium-sized (0.01 to 0.1%). The chain joins TRBV29-1 to TRBJ2-5; TCRdb picks TRBD1, but there is no DNA to check that call. Germline values: CDR1 SQVTM, CDR2 ANQGSEA. The CDR3 spans 16 residues. The CDR3 region is CSVEDRGYSTFETQYF.

This clonotype ranks as medium-sized in terms of frequency. The genes are TRBV29-1 and TRBJ1-1; with no DNA, the TCRdb D assignment of TRBD1 cannot be verified. CDR1 and CDR2 (germline): SQVTM, ANQGSEA. The CDR3 has 15 amino acids. CDR3: CSVAGTGRGNTEAFF.

This clonotype registers medium-sized by frequency. The genes are TRBV20-1 and TRBJ2-1; the D call of TRBD2 rests on TCRdb alone, since no DNA is present to check it. This CDR3 has 13 amino acids. Germline V gene data show CDR1 as DFQATT and CDR2 as SNEGSKA (reference sequence). This CDR3 is CSARRVVDDEQFF.

The V and J genes are TRBV9 and TRBJ2-1; TCRdb proposes TRBD1, but this gene call is untestable without DNA. The CDR3 extends over 12 amino acids. Germline CDR1 is SGDLS and CDR2 is YYNGEE. The CDR3 here is CASSAGATEQFF.

V gene TRBV7-6 combines with J gene TRBJ2-1; TCRdb picks TRBD1, but there is no DNA to check that call. Germline V gives CDR1 SGHVS, CDR2 FNYEAQ. CDR3 length equals 16 residues. Here the CDR3 reads CASSLGGESSYNEQFF.

The chain links TRBV4-3 to TRBJ2-1. The CDR3 length is 15 residues. Looked up from germline, CDR1 is LGHNA and CDR2 is YSLEER. The CDR3 spells CASSQDNTEYNEQFF.

In terms of frequency, this clonotype is medium-sized (0.01 to 0.1%). The V call is TRBV6-2 or TRBV6-3, the J call TRBJ2-6. Germline V lookup: CDR1 MNHEY, CDR2 SVGEGT. The CDR3 length is 16 residues. CDR3 in amino acids: CASSYGFGVGANVLTF.

The chain employs TRBV29-1 and TRBJ2-2; TCRdb proposes TRBD1, but this gene call is untestable without DNA. Germline V CDR1 and CDR2: SQVTM, ANQGSEA. The CDR3 sequence is 15 residues long. The CDR3 reads CSVAPRADNTGELFF.

Judged by frequency, this clonotype is medium-sized. The gene calls are TRBV23-1 and TRBJ2-5; the D gene TCRdb calls, TRBD1, cannot be checked with no DNA. TRBV23-1 is labeled an ORF, and its function is uncertain. The CDR3 is made up of 19 amino acids. The CDR3 spells CASSPNSPSQRGNGETQYF.

The genes are TRBV29-1 and TRBJ2-7; TCRdb lists TRBD1, though no DNA is available to test this call. Germline CDR1 is SQVTM and CDR2 is ANQGSEA. This CDR3 has 13 amino acids. The CDR3 reads CSVAPDRGHEQYF.

This chain uses TRBV7-9 with TRBJ2-1; TCRdb's D call of TRBD2 is untestable without DNA. The V gene's germline CDR1 is SEHNR and CDR2 FQNEAQ (reference sequence). CDR3 length: 15 residues. CDR3 in amino acids: CASIRLAGEYNEQFF.

This clonotype is classed as medium-sized by frequency. This chain joins TRBV7-9 and TRBJ1-4; checking the TCRdb D call of TRBD1 is not possible without DNA. The CDR3 is 15 residues long. The germline gives CDR1 SEHNR, CDR2 FQNEAQ (reference sequence). The CDR3 sequence: CASSLPITGSEKLFF.

The chain links TRBV29-1 to TRBJ1-1. Germline-derived CDR1 and CDR2 are SQVTM and ANQGSEA. This CDR3 is 13 amino acids long. CDR3 amino acids: CSVRNGIDTEAFF.

This clonotype is classed as medium-sized by frequency. This chain links TRBV4-1 with TRBJ2-1. CDR1 is MGHRA, CDR2 YSYEKL, per germline. The CDR3 is made up of 16 amino acids. The chain's CDR3 is CASSLLGTSSFNEQFF.

This clonotype is called medium-sized based on its frequency. The rearrangement joins TRBV5-1 to TRBJ2-5; TCRdb designates TRBD2, a call that cannot be tested without DNA. The length of the CDR3 is 15 residues. Germline V gene data show CDR1 as SGHRS and CDR2 as YFSETQ. CDR3 protein: CASRTSGLVQETQYF. The entire variable domain, with the rest obtained from reference TRBV5-1 and TRBJ2-5, is as follows: KAGVTQTPRYLIKTRGQQVTLSCSPISGHRSVSWYQQTPGQGLQFLFEYFSETQRNKGNFPGRFSGRQFSNSRSEMNVSTLELGDSALYLCASRTSGLVQETQYFGPGTRLLVL.

This sequence joins TRBV20-1 and TRBJ2-1. From germline, CDR1 is DFQATT and CDR2 SNEGSKA (reference sequence). The CDR3 loop spans 14 amino acids. The CDR3 reads CSASGANPDNEQFF.

V usage is TRBV5-1 and J usage is TRBJ1-3. Germline V gene data show CDR1 as SGHRS and CDR2 as YFSETQ. This CDR3 comprises 15 residues. CDR3 region: CASSPETGPGNTIYF. The whole variable domain, filled in from reference TRBV5-1 and TRBJ1-3, reads KAGVTQTPRYLIKTRGQQVTLSCSPISGHRSVSWYQQTPGQGLQFLFEYFSETQRNKGNFPGRFSGRQFSNSRSEMNVSTLELGDSALYLCASSPETGPGNTIYFGEGSWLTVV.

The chain uses TRBV4-3 and TRBJ2-1; absent DNA, TCRdb's TRBD2 call cannot be checked. Germline assignment: CDR1 LGHNA and CDR2 YSLEER. This CDR3 is 16 amino acids long. Here the CDR3 reads CASSQEAGDIYNEQFF.

The chain recombines TRBV15 with TRBJ2-6. The CDR3 runs to 14 residues. Germline loops: CDR1 LNHNV, CDR2 YYDKDF (reference sequence). This chain's CDR3 is CATSSASGANVLTF.